Below, one T cell receptor beta chain is given with its context. There is no known antigen for this receptor. No much larger clone exists at a distance of one base, and base qualities are not known. This sample stems from a study of Tregs in tolerant kidney transplant recipients (dated by TCRdb to about 2019). Regarding the study in general: Related donors were used in the transplants with nonmyeloablative bone marrow transplantation, and mixed chimerism was transient in the human trials. The study applied TCRbeta sequencing to find donor-specific regulatory T cells before combined kidney and bone marrow transplantation and then followed those same cells after transplant. General findings and caveats noted by the study authors: Biological reproducibility was not examined directly, but technical replication error appeared to be minimal. Because the study included only a small number of patients, the results must be confirmed in larger populations and under other immunosuppression protocols. For some patients, the PCR primers changed as time went on, which meant samples from those patients could not be compared with one another at the nucleotide level. In tolerant patients, the expansion of donor-specific Tregs was greater than global Treg expansion, suggesting that the expansion was antigen-driven rather than nonspecific. The most biologically relevant and donor-specific TCRbeta repertoire appeared to be identified by expanding Tregs with activated donor B cells.

For TCRbeta CDR3 sequencing, genomic DNA from the sorted cells was extracted using the QIAGEN DNeasy Blood and Tissue Kit. High-throughput TCRbeta CDR3 sequencing was carried out commercially through immunoSEQ, with PCR amplification with bias correction and internal controls included. The authors' analysis ran thus. Unique productive TCRbeta sequences were defined by CDR3 nucleotide sequence where primers matched, otherwise by CDR3 amino acid sequence with Vbeta and Jbeta genes. As a correction for sorting error, sequences shared between sorted populations at a frequency ratio of 2:1 or less were discarded, and the remaining shared sequences were assigned to the higher population. A sequence counted as donor-reactive if, in CFSE-low cells, the sequence had a frequency of at least 0.01% and was expanded at least 5-fold compared with unstimulated cells. Jensen-Shannon divergence, calculated on the top 100 TCRbeta sequences ranked by frequency, was used to quantify repertoire divergence. When a sample had multiple sequencing runs, each run was corrected for sorting error separately and the runs were then pooled. TCRdb stores this immuneACCESS table with in-frame sequences only. Part of the clones is absent; in the studies checked, under half of the shortfall reflects unresolved V genes, and no reason is known for the rest. V and J calls and clone size are given by that table; D and trimming were obtained from the DNA. This sample lists under 85,000 clones; about 89% were detected once. Approximately 0.39% of the sample lies in the top ten.

According to the germline V gene, CDR1 reads SGHTA and CDR2 reads FQGNSA. Reading from cysteine to phenylalanine, the CDR3 counts 14 amino acids. The entry retains the CDR3 DNA only, 42 bases that are in frame from base 1. Relative to germline, V is 0 bases shorter and J is 6 bases shorter, with 9 bases between their ends. The sample's time point label is to be understood as: blood sample drawn before combined kidney and bone marrow transplant. Thawed PBMCs were FACS-sorted into unstimulated Tregs (CD4+CD25+CD127-), CD4+ non-Tregs (CD4+CD25-), CD4 cells and CD8 cells. The patients were several recipients of combined kidney and bone marrow transplants from the ITN036ST trial, and samples were available only for these trial subjects. Healthy control blood was processed by Ficoll density gradient to PBMCs and cryopreserved; patient PBMCs were collected before and after transplant.

This sequence uses TRBV7-2 and TRBJ1-5; D gene: possibly TRBD1, on 5 matching bases. Sequencing was performed on CD4+ T cells from blood, taken before the transplant. This TCR was sampled from a human donor who received a combined kidney and bone marrow transplant. The CDR3 has the sequence CASSLAAGPQPQHF. The sequenced DNA is TGTGCCAGCAGCTTAGCGGCGGGGCCTCAGCCCCAGCATTTT.